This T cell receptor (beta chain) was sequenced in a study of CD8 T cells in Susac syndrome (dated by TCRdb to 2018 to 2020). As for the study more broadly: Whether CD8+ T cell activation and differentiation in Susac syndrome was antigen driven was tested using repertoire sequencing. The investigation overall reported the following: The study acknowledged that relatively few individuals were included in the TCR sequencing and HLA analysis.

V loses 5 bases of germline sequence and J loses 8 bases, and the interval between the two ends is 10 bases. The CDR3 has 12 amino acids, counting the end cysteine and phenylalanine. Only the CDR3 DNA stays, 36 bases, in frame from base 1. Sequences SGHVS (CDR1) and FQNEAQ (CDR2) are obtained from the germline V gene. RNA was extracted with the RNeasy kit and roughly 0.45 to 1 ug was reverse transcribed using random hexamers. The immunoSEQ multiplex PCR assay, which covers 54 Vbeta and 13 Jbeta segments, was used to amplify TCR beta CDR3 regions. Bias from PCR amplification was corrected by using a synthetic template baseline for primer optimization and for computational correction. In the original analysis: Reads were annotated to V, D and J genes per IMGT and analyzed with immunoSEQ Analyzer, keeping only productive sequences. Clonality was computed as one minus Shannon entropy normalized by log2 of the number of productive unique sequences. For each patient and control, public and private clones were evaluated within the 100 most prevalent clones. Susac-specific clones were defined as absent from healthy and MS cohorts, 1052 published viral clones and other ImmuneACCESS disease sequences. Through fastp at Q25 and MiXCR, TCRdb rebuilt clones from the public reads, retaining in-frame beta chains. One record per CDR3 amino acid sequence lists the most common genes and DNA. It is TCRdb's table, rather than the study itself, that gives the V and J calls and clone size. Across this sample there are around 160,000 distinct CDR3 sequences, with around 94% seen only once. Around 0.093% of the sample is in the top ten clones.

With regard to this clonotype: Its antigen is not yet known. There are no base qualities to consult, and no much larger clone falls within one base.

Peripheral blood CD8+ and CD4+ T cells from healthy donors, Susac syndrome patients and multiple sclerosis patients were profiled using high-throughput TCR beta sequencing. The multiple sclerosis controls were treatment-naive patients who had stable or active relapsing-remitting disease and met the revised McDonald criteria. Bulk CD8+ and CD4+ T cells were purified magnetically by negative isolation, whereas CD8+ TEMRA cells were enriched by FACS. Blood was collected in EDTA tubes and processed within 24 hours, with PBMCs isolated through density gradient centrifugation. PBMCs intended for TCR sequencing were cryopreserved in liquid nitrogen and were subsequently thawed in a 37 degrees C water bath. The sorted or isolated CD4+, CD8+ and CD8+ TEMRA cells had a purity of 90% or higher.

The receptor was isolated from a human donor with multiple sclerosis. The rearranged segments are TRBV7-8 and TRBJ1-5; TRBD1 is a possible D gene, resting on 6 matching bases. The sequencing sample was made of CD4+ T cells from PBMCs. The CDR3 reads CASSRRGEPQHF. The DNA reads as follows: TGTGCCAGCAGCCGAAGGGGGGAGCCCCAGCATTTT.